This TCR beta chain was sequenced in a study of blood T cell repertoires in COVID-19 (dated by TCRdb to the early 2020s). Regarding the study in general: Samples covering the acute and convalescent phases of COVID-19 were provided by collaborators in the United States, Italy and Spain. The prospective study material was composed of cDNA or gDNA derived from T cells, B-cell-depleted T cells, or PBMCs. Deeply sampled blood TCRbeta repertoires from subjects exposed to, actively infected with, or recovered from COVID-19 were included in the dataset. The repertoires were released in a freely available public database intended as a resource for research on the immune response to SARS-CoV-2. The samples were drawn from two sources: the first 160 participants of the ongoing ImmuneRACE study, and some 1,300 subjects contributed by 6 global collaborators. The sample metadata nearly always contained a de-identified subject ID, COVID-19 status, age in years and sex. Where available, HLA class I and class II types were obtained from metadata supplied by the sample provider rather than from assay-based typing.

Here is what the overall study found, with its caveats: Clinical and demographic metadata were provided uncurated, with the amount varying by source and participant.

Remarks on this clone: Its target antigen remains unknown. One base away there is no much larger clone; base qualities are not given.

At the junction V is shortened by 2 bases and J by 0 bases, with 17 bases in between. Its CDR3 holds 18 amino acids, cysteine through phenylalanine. The kept DNA is CDR3 alone, 54 bases in frame from the first base. The germline V gene (reference sequence) gives CDR1 as LGHDT and CDR2 as YNNKEL. Collaborating institutions collected whole blood in K2EDTA tubes following their own protocols. For TCRbeta analysis, collaborator samples were shipped as frozen whole blood, as isolated PBMCs, or as DNA extracted from either sample type. TCRbeta CDR3 regions were amplified from genomic DNA by means of the immunoSEQ Assay, a bias-controlled multiplex PCR. The original pipeline was this. Nucleated cell counts per sample were estimated from amplification of reference gene primers within the assay. To quantify the absolute abundance of each unique TCRbeta CDR3 rearrangement, sequence reads were collapsed and filtered. For each sample, productive Simpson clonality was calculated as the square root of Simpson's diversity index across productive rearrangements. TCRdb provides this immuneACCESS table in a form limited to in-frame rearrangements. Some clones are lacking; in checked studies, under half of them reflect an unresolved V gene, and why the rest are absent is not known. That table supplies the V and J calls and clone size; D and trimming were determined from the DNA. This sample gives tens of thousands of clones in total; about 89% of them show up just once. The ten largest clones represent approximately 13% of the sample.

Sequencing was done on a sample of peripheral blood. The chain is assembled from TRBV3-1 (or the pseudogene TRBV3-2) and TRBJ1-3; the D gene lacks a confident call. The clonotype comes from a man in his sixties or seventies with active COVID-19. This receptor has the CDR3 CASSQSSTRVTSGNTIYF. The sequenced DNA is TGTGCCAGCAGCCAAAGCTCCACCCGGGTTACCTCTGGAAACACCATATATTTT.